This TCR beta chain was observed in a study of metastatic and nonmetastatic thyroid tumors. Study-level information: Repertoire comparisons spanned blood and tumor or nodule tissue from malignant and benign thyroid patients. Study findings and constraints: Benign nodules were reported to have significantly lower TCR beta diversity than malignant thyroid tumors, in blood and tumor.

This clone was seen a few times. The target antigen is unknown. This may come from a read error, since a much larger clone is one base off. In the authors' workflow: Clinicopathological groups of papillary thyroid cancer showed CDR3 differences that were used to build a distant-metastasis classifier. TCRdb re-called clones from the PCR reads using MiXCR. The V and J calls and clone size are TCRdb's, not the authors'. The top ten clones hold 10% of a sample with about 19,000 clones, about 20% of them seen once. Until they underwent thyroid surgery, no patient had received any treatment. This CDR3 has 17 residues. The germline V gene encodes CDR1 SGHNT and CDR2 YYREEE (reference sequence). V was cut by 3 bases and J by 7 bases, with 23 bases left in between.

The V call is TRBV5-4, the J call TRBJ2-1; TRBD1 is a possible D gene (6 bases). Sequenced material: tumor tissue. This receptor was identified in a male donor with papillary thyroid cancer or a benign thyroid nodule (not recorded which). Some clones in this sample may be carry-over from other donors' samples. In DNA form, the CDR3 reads TGTGCCAGCAGCTCCCTTCTTCTCCCCACAGGGCGAAATGAGCAGTTCTTC. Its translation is CASSSLLLPTGRNEQFF. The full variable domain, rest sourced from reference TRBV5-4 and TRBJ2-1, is ETGVTQSPTHLIKTRGQQVTLRCSSQSGHNTVSWYQQALGQGPQFIFQYYREEENGRGNFPPRFSGLQFPNYSSELNVNALELDDSALYLCASSSLLLPTGRNEQFFGPGTRLTVL.